The 30 T cell receptor beta chains reported below all come from one sample, sequenced in a study of T cells in Graves' hyperthyroidism and ophthalmopathy. RNA transcripts were the template for amplifying TCR beta CDR3 regions. First-round RT-PCR with HTBI primers amplified the TCR CDR3 region. TCRdb analysed the multiplex PCR reads with MiXCR anew, one entry per CDR3 protein. Counted here are roughly 500,000 distinct CDR3 sequences, approximately 44% occurring once; the ten biggest clones make up roughly 20%. The sample was peripheral blood or thyroid tissue (not recorded which). The receptors shown here come from an adult woman with Graves' disease, either hyperthyroidism or ophthalmopathy (not recorded which).

This clonotype appeared a few times. The V call is TRBV10-2, the J call TRBJ1-2, with D uncertain. V was shortened by 2 bases and J by 3 bases, with 1 base between the two germline ends. This CDR3 has 11 residues. The germline V gene encodes CDR1 WSHSY and CDR2 SAAADI. CDR3 nucleotide sequence: TGCGCCAGCAGTGAGGACTATGGCTACACCTTC. Translation gives CASSEDYGYTF.

The chain is built from TRBV2 and TRBJ1-2; possibly TRBD1 for D (5 bases). Trimming took 6 bases from V and 10 from J, leaving 12 bases between them. The germline gives CDR1 SNHLY, CDR2 FYNNEI. The CDR3 has 11 amino acids. The chain's CDR3 is CASSLGEFYTF. DNA of the CDR3: TGTGCCAGCAGCCTAGGGGAGTTCTACACCTTC.

This clonotype was detected many times. V and J are TRBV5-1 and TRBJ2-5, with TRBD1 as a possible D gene (6 bases). In germline, CDR1 is SGHRS, CDR2 YFSETQ. V was cut by 3 bases and J by 6 bases, with 12 bases left in between. The CDR3 runs 13 residues. The DNA for the CDR3 is TGCGCCAGCAGCTCGGACAGCTGGCAGACCCAGTACTTC. Protein sequence: CASSSDSWQTQYF.

This clonotype was seen repeatedly, ten times or more. The V gene is TRBV13, the J gene TRBJ1-1; D is possibly TRBD1 (5 bases). Germline V CDR1 and CDR2: PRHDT, FYEKMQ (reference sequence). The V end was cut by 5 bases, the J end by 5 bases, with 15 bases between. The CDR3 contains 14 residues. The DNA for the CDR3 is TGTGCCAGCAGCAGAGCGCAGGGTTTGACTGAAGCTTTCTTT. It codes for CASSRAQGLTEAFF.

This chain joins TRBV10-3 and TRBJ2-5, with D perhaps matching TRBD2 (6 bases). Germline V lookup: CDR1 ENHRY, CDR2 SYGVKD. V was clipped by 4 bases and J by 5 bases, with 11 bases between them. CDR3 size: 13 residues. The DNA of the CDR3 is TGTGCCATCAGTGGACTAGAACGGGAGACCCAGTACTTC. Residues: CAISGLERETQYF.

This clonotype was seen ten or more times. The chain is built from TRBV12-3 or TRBV12-4 and TRBJ1-2, with TRBD1 as a possible D gene (6 bases). The length of the CDR3 is 12 residues. Trimming removed 8 bases from V and 6 bases from J, with 13 bases in between. DNA for the CDR3: TGTGCCAGCGCCCCACAGGGCCATGGCTACACCTTC. Amino acid sequence: CASAPQGHGYTF.

This clonotype was detected ten times or more. This chain connects TRBV6-2 or TRBV6-3 to TRBJ1-2; 9 nucleotides line up with TRBD1. The ends lost 7 bases at V and 7 bases at J; junction bases unmatched: 16. This CDR3 has 16 amino acids. Germline V gene data show CDR1 as MNHEY and CDR2 as SVGEGT. CDR3: CASIQRRPGQGGGYTF. The DNA for the CDR3 is TGTGCCAGCATTCAAAGGAGACCGGGACAGGGAGGTGGCTACACCTTC.

This clonotype was found many times. The genes are TRBV9 and TRBJ1-6; unclear D gene. With 2 bases removed from V and 10 bases from J, the gap between germline ends came to 13 bases. In germline, CDR1 is SGDLS, CDR2 YYNGEE. This CDR3 is built from 14 residues. The CDR3 DNA reads as TGTGCCAGCAGCGTTACTGACTCTTACTCACCCCTCCACTTT. Its translation is CASSVTDSYSPLHF.

This clonotype was counted ten times or more. The rearrangement joins TRBV7-4 to TRBJ2-7; weak D call: TRBD2 (6 bases). The CDR3 is made up of 14 amino acids. In germline, CDR1 is SGHVT, CDR2 SQSDAQ. The V end lost 8 bases, the J end lost 0 bases, and 14 bases lay between the germline ends. The CDR3: CASGTSRSSYEQYF. The CDR3 DNA reads as TGTGCCAGCGGAACTAGCCGGAGCTCCTACGAGCAGTACTTC.

The chain recombines TRBV20-1 with TRBJ2-7, with 8 bases lining up with TRBD1. The CDR3 sequence is 14 residues long. Germline V CDR1 and CDR2: DFQATT, SNEGSKA (reference sequence). V shed 2 bases and J 5 bases; nucleotides not matched to a gene: 8. CDR3 in amino acids: CSARTPDRVHEQYF. The CDR3 DNA is TGCAGTGCTAGAACCCCGGACAGGGTCCACGAGCAGTACTTC.

J is TRBJ2-7 and V is TRBV6-5, with 10 bases fitting TRBD2. J gave up 7 bases and V 5 bases, and 11 bases lay outside the gene matches. The CDR3 contains 15 residues. Germline V gene data show CDR1 as MNHEY and CDR2 as SVGAGI. CDR3 in amino acids: CASSLSGRAIGEQYF. For the CDR3, the DNA is TGTGCCAGCAGTCTGAGCGGGAGGGCCATCGGGGAGCAGTACTTC.

This clonotype was observed many times. The rearrangement joins TRBV5-1 to TRBJ2-7; D possibly uses TRBD1 or TRBD2 (6 bases each). Between the trimmed V and J ends, which lost 6 bases and 3 bases, there was a span of 19 bases. CDR3 length: 15 residues. The germline CDR1 and CDR2 sequences are SGHRS and YFSETQ. CDR3 loop: CASNAGHLGGYEQYF. As DNA, the CDR3 is TGCGCCAGCAATGCGGGACACTTAGGAGGCTACGAGCAGTACTTC.

The V call is TRBV12-3 or TRBV12-4, the J call TRBJ2-6, with no clear D. The germline V and J ends were trimmed by 9 bases and 0 bases, with 6 bases remaining between them. CDR3 size: 13 residues. The CDR3 DNA is TGTGCCAGTTGGTACTCTGGGGCCAACGTCCTGACTTTC. Translated: CASWYSGANVLTF.

Of note for this clonotype: Sequence at one end of the junction differs from germline and may be a read error. The chain employs TRBV7-3 and TRBJ1-1; TRBD1 aligns across 9 bases. The CDR3 totals 18 residues. The germline gives CDR1 SGHTA, CDR2 FQGTGA. The CDR3 DNA sequence: TGTGCCAGCAGCTTATGCGAGACAGGGGGGGGGCTAAACACTGAAGCTTTCTTC. It specifies CASSLCETGGGLNTEAFF.

This clonotype was picked up many times. The genes are TRBV14 and TRBJ1-1; D is unclear. Germline CDR1 SGHDN, CDR2 FVKESK. The CDR3 is made up of 11 amino acids. V was shortened by 1 base and J by 11 bases, with 8 bases between the two germline ends. CDR3 DNA sequence: TGTGCCAGCAGCCAAGGATTTGGGGCTTTCTTT. This gives the protein CASSQGFGAFF.

With regard to this clonotype: One base away lies a much larger clone, so this may be a sequencing read error. This chain links TRBV6-5 with TRBJ1-1; tentative D call: TRBD1 (5 bases). The CDR3 totals 15 residues. Germline lookup yields CDR1 MNHEY and CDR2 SVGAGI. Written as DNA, the CDR3 is TGTGCCAGCAGTTACTCGAAACCCCGGGACGGTGAATCTTTCTTT. Its protein product is CASSYSKPRDGESFF.

On this clonotype: A junction boundary mismatches the germline segment, possibly from a read error. The chain joins TRBV2 to TRBJ1-2, with D possibly matching TRBD1 (6 bases). The CDR3 covers 13 residues. The germline V gene has CDR1 SNHLY and CDR2 FYNNEI. The CDR3 reads CASSRTGNYGHTF. In DNA form, the CDR3 reads TGTGCCAGCAGCCGAACAGGGAACTATGGCCACACTTTC.

This clonotype was seen only a few times. This may come from a read error, since a much larger clone is one base off. The rearrangement links TRBV12-5 to TRBJ1-2; the match to TRBD1 covers 7 bases. Germline CDR1 and CDR2: LGHNT and FRNRAP. This CDR3 has 13 amino acids. The DNA for the CDR3 is TGTGCTAGTGGTTCTGGACAGGCCGATGGCTACGCCTTC. Protein sequence: CASGSGQADGYAF.

This clonotype has ten or more counts. This rearrangement joins TRBV4-1 to TRBJ1-5; D call uncertain. In germline, CDR1 is MGHRA, CDR2 YSYEKL. This CDR3 contains 19 residues. The V end was cut by 1 base, the J end by 6 bases, with 25 bases between. The CDR3 region has the DNA TGCGCCAGCAGCCAAGTAATCTTCGGGGTGCCGGACCGATTTCAGCCCCAGCATTTT. This sequence encodes CASSQVIFGVPDRFQPQHF.

This clonotype was seen only a few times. The rearrangement links TRBV20-1 to TRBJ1-1; TRBD1 is a possible D gene (6 bases). The CDR3 extends over 14 amino acids. Germline CDR1 is DFQATT and CDR2 is SNEGSKA (reference sequence). V shed 4 bases and J shed 2 bases, with 14 bases lying between them. The chain's CDR3 is CSAKGDQPNTEAFF. For the CDR3, the DNA is TGCAGTGCTAAGGGGGACCAACCTAACACTGAAGCTTTCTTT.

This clonotype came up many times. The chain is built from TRBV7-2 and TRBJ1-5; a possible D gene is TRBD1 (6 bases). V lost 5 bases to trimming and J lost 4 bases, with 9 bases between them. Germline V CDR1 and CDR2: SGHTA, FQGNSA. The CDR3 totals 13 residues. The CDR3: CASSPDRNQPQHF. The CDR3 DNA is TGTGCCAGCAGCCCGGACAGAAATCAGCCCCAGCATTTT.

This clonotype was found many times. The chain couples TRBV5-8 to TRBJ2-5; no clear D gene. V was clipped by 6 bases and J by 2 bases, with 14 bases between them. The V gene's germline CDR1 is SGHTS and CDR2 YDEGEE. The CDR3 is 14 amino acids. The CDR3 DNA follows: TGTGCCAGCAAGTCCACGACCTCTCAAGAGACCCAGTACTTC. Protein: CASKSTTSQETQYF.

Ten or more counts support this clonotype. V gene TRBV2 combines with J gene TRBJ2-6; TRBD2 matches at 14 bases. Germline V gene lookup returns CDR1 SNHLY and CDR2 FYNNEI. The CDR3 length is 19 residues. Losses at the gene ends were 0 bases for V and 0 bases for J; bases not matched to a gene: 1. The CDR3 coding sequence is TGTGCCAGCAGTGAAGCGGGACTAGCGGGAGACTCTGGGGCCAACGTCCTGACTTTC. Translating it yields CASSEAGLAGDSGANVLTF.

This rearrangement joins TRBV7-2 to TRBJ1-6; 9 positions agree with TRBD1. Germline loops: CDR1 SGHTA, CDR2 FQGNSA. The ends lost 1 base at V and 5 bases at J; junction bases unmatched: 6. CDR3 size: 17 residues. CDR3: CASSLDTGGANNSPLHF. The DNA of the CDR3 is TGTGCCAGCAGCTTAGATACAGGGGGCGCCAATAATTCACCCCTCCACTTT.

The rearrangement links TRBV7-9 to TRBJ2-5; possibly TRBD2 for D (6 bases). The germline gives CDR1 SEHNR, CDR2 FQNEAQ (reference sequence). Deletions cut 6 bases from V and 1 base from J, with 12 bases between. The CDR3 spans 14 residues. In nucleotides, the CDR3 is TGTGCCAGCAGGAGGAGGGGAGGCCAAGAGACCCAGTACTTC. Its protein is CASRRRGGQETQYF.

This clonotype has a single count. The V gene is TRBV25-1, the J gene TRBJ2-5; 11 nucleotides line up with TRBD2. The germline V gene encodes CDR1 MGHDK and CDR2 SYGVNS. The CDR3 is made up of 14 amino acids. J lost 5 bases, V lost 8 bases, and 7 bases had no gene match. CDR3 amino acids: CASLGLAGGETQYF. For the CDR3, the DNA is TGTGCCAGCTTAGGCCTAGCGGGAGGTGAGACCCAGTACTTC.

This clonotype has ten or more counts. The J gene is TRBJ1-1, the V gene TRBV20-1, with D hard to call. V was trimmed by 6 bases and J by 8 bases, leaving 19 bases between them. CDR1 and CDR2 from the germline V gene are DFQATT and SNEGSKA (reference sequence). This CDR3 is 13 amino acids long. CDR3 residues: CSANPPGKGEAFF. The CDR3 DNA reads TGCAGTGCAAATCCCCCGGGAAAAGGGGAAGCTTTCTTT.

V usage is TRBV20-1 and J usage is TRBJ2-7; 9 nucleotides align to TRBD1. The CDR3 has 13 amino acids. The germline gives CDR1 DFQATT, CDR2 SNEGSKA (reference sequence). V lost 5 bases to trimming and J lost 4 bases; unmatched junction nucleotides: 6. The CDR3 DNA sequence: TGCAGTGCTGGGGGACAGGGAGGGTACGAGCAGTACTTC. This encodes CSAGGQGGYEQYF.

This clonotype was seen repeatedly, ten times or more. The chain recombines TRBV7-6 with TRBJ2-7; TRBD2 agrees at 10 bases. CDR3 length equals 18 residues. Germline CDR1 is SGHVS and CDR2 is FNYEAQ. Unmatched junction bases numbered 17, after V lost 5 bases and J lost 4 bases. CDR3 bases: TGTGCCAGCAGCACCATCCCACCTCTAGCGGGAGTGGTTTACGAGCAGTACTTC. As protein: CASSTIPPLAGVVYEQYF.

This clonotype came up many times. This chain uses TRBV24-1 with TRBJ2-2; tentative D call: TRBD2 (6 bases). This CDR3 is 13 amino acids long. Trimming cost V 5 bases and J 7 bases, with 10 bases left between them. The germline gives CDR1 KGHDR, CDR2 SFDVKD. DNA for the CDR3: TGTGCCACCAGTGGACTAGTTTTCGGGGAGCTGTTTTTT. It translates to CATSGLVFGELFF.